The sequence of this T cell receptor beta chain was determined in a study of shared clonotypes between healthy human individuals (dated by TCRdb to about 2020). For the wider study: The cohort comprised a couple of women and a few men aged 18 to 49 years. To estimate repertoire size and how much clonotypes are shared between individuals, the study performed deep sequencing of blood TCR repertoires from five healthy adults. To increase sequencing depth and limit assay-specific biases, different laboratories used diverse techniques to prepare libraries and sequence TCR repertoires. Per donor, leukapheresis produced somewhere between about 0.8 and 9 billion PBMCs.

Reading the germline V gene gives CDR1 MNHNS and CDR2 SASEGT. Inclusive of the bounding cysteine and phenylalanine, the CDR3 is 14 residues long. The retained sequence is limited to the CDR3, 42 bases, with the frame set at the first base. V and J are truncated by 1 base and 10 bases respectively, leaving an intervening sequence of 11 bases. Results and caveats for the whole study, not just this receptor: Only blood was sampled, and tissue TCR repertoires likely differ from those in blood. Because the study included a small number of donors, the genetic and exposure-history diversity represented was limited. Based on pairwise subsampling, the degree of clonotype sharing among donors was expected to be affected by sequencing depth.

TCR CDR3 regions were amplified from genomic DNA by multiplex PCR using the deep immunoSEQ assay. Extracted genomic DNA from each cell subset was spread evenly across all wells of several immunoSEQ 96-well plates, with each plate serving as a replicate. For unsorted PBMC, approximately 0.3 ug genomic DNA, equal to 30,000 or so T cell genomes, was loaded into each replicate PCR. Unsorted PBMC genomic DNA was sequenced across ten immunoSEQ deep assay plates. The purified libraries were quantified using a Qubit 3.0 fluorometer, sized with a Bioanalyzer 2100, and then quantified again using the KAPA Library Quantification kit. A separate single-read 150-cycle Illumina NextSeq 550 flow cell was used to sequence each immunoSEQ 96-well plate. As for the original processing: The immunoSEQ output contained only junctional sequences without quality scores, so filtering could not match that applied to full-length reads. Sequences were annotated with PyIR, a Python wrapper for IgBLAST v1.9, and V/J genes and CDR3 were assigned using IMGT germline references. Reads with weak V/J assignments (E-value above 1e-6), missing CDR3, stop codons, out-of-frame junctions, or ambiguous translated residues were removed. V3J clonotypes were defined as sequences sharing the same inferred V gene, J gene, and CDR3 amino acid sequence. Percentage overlap between repertoires was computed as shared unique clonotypes divided by the size of the smaller repertoire. RTK rarefaction, the Chao1 estimator, and Recon v2.1 estimates of unobserved clonotypes were used to assess repertoire richness. TCRdb carries this immuneACCESS record with in-frame sequences only. Its versions omit some clonotypes, under half of them owing to an unresolved V gene in the studies checked, with the rest unexplained. From that table come the V and J calls and clone size; the DNA was used to work out D and trimming. The sample contains about 600,000 clones, around 77% of them found a single time. Of the sample, about 12% falls within the top ten clones.

Turning to this clone: The clone's antigen remains unknown. No clone much larger than this one lies a single base away; base qualities are absent.

The donors were healthy, HIV-negative adults with no recently reported acute infections or vaccinations. Every donor was a Caucasian adult residing in Nashville, Tennessee, USA. For unsorted samples, about 90 million PBMCs were counted and genomic DNA was extracted with the QIAamp DNA Blood Mini kit. After blood collection by leukapheresis, PBMCs were isolated using Ficoll-Histopaque density gradient centrifugation and then cryopreserved in the vapor phase of liquid nitrogen. This TCR was sampled from a woman between 35 and 50 years old in good health. Some clones in this sample may be carry-over from other donors' samples. What was sequenced was PBMCs. The V gene is TRBV6-1 and the J gene is TRBJ1-6, with TRBD1 perhaps the D gene, on 5 matching bases. At the DNA level, the sequence is TGTGCCAGCAGTGAAGGGGGCAGGCTGTCACCCCTCCACTTT. Translated, this is CASSEGGRLSPLHF.